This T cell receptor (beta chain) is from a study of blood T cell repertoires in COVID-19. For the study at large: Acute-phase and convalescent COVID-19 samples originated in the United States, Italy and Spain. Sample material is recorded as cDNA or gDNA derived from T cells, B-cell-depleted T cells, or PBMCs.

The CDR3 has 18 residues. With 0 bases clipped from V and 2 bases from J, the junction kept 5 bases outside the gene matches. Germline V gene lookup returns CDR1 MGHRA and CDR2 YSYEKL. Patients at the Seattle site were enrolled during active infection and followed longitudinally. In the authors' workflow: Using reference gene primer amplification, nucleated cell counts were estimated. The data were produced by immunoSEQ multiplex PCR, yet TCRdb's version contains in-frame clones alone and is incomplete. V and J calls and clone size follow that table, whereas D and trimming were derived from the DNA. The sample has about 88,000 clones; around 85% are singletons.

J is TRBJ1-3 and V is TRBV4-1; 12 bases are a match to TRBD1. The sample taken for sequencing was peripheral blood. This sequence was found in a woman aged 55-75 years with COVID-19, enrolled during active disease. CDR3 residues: CASSQEGQGARTGNTIYF. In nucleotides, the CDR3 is TGCGCCAGCAGCCAAGAGGGACAGGGGGCAAGAACTGGAAACACCATATATTTT.